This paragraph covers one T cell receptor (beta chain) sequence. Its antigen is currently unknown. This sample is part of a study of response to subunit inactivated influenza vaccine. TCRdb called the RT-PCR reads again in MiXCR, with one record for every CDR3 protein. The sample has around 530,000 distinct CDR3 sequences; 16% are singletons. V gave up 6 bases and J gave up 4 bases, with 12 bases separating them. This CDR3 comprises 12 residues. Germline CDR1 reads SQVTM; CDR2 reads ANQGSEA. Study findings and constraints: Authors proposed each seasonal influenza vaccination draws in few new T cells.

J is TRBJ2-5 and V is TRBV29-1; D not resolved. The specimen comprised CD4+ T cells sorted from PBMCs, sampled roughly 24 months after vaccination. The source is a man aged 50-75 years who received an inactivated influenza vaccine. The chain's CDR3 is CSVTWSSETQYF. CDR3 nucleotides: TGCAGCGTAACATGGTCCTCAGAGACCCAGTACTTC.